The 26 T cell receptor beta chains reported below all come from one sample, sequenced in a study of Ad26.COV2.S vaccination and SARS-CoV-2 variants. Repertoires were generated with immunoSEQ multiplex PCR, while TCRdb's copy carries only in-frame clones and drops some. The top ten clones hold about 13% of a sample with 510,000 or so clones, around 88% of them seen once. Treatment indicated: about 20 received Ad26.COV2.S at low or high dose, single or two shots; 5 received placebo; per-sample allocation not given. Collection of samples fell on day 63 after the first vaccine or placebo injection. Specimen: peripheral blood, collected in a trial of Ad26.COV2.S vaccine versus placebo. These receptors were obtained from a person aged 18 to 59 who received the Ad26.COV2.S COVID-19 vaccine or a placebo.

The chain couples TRBV6-5 to TRBJ2-7; a possible D gene is TRBD1 (6 bases). This CDR3 spans 15 amino acids. Trimming left V 7 bases short and J 0 bases short, with 16 bases between. Germline V CDR1 and CDR2: MNHEY, SVGAGI. CDR3 protein: CASIARNRVSYEQYF. For the CDR3, the DNA is TGTGCCAGCATCGCCCGTAACAGGGTCTCCTACGAGCAGTACTTC.

This clone was seen a few times. The rearrangement uses TRBV7-2 and TRBJ2-2, with TRBD1 matching 9 bases. V was pared by 4 bases and J by 4 bases, with 7 bases of the junction left unmatched. This CDR3 spans 16 amino acids. CDR1 SGHTA and CDR2 FQGNSA come from the germline V gene. The CDR3 here is CASSSGQGRVTGELFF. The CDR3, as DNA: TGTGCCAGCAGCTCGGGACAGGGTAGGGTCACCGGGGAGCTGTTTTTT. The variable domain in full, completed from reference TRBV7-2 and TRBJ2-2, reads GAGVSQSPSNKVTEKGKDVELRCDPISGHTALYWYRQSLGQGLEFLIYFQGNSAPDKSGLPSDRFSAERTGGSVSTLTIQRTQQEDSAVYLCASSSGQGRVTGELFFGEGSRLTVL.

The chain employs TRBV4-3 and TRBJ2-1, with TRBD1 identical over 7 bases. V lost 4 bases and J lost 8; bases outside the gene matches: 5. Germline-derived CDR1 and CDR2 are LGHNA and YSLEER. The CDR3 sequence is 13 residues long. CDR3 bases: TGCGCCAGCAGCCGGGGACAGCTCGATGAGCAGTTCTTC. It specifies CASSRGQLDEQFF.

The chain employs TRBV28 and TRBJ2-3; 7 nucleotides match TRBD2. Trimming cost V 10 bases and J 5 bases; bases outside gene matches: 9. The CDR3 consists of 13 residues. The germline V gene has CDR1 MDHEN and CDR2 SYDVKM. CDR3 sequence reads: CATTREAQDTQYF. In DNA form, the CDR3 reads TGTGCCACCACCCGGGAGGCTCAAGATACGCAGTATTTT.

A word on this clone: Additional DNA sequences in this sample encode the identical CDR3. The CDR3 region has the DNA TGTGCCTGGGGAGGGAACACTGAAGCTTTCTTT. The encoded protein is CAWGGNTEAFF. The chain is built from TRBV30 and TRBJ1-1; D unclear. The CDR3 runs 11 residues. V was shortened by 5 bases and J by 1 base, with 5 bases between the two germline ends. CDR1 and CDR2 (germline): GTSNPN, SVGIG (reference sequence).

This sequence joins TRBV7-3 and TRBJ2-1; no clear D gene. Germline lookup yields CDR1 SGHTA and CDR2 FQGTGA. V was cut by 1 base and J by 8 bases, with 3 bases left in between. The CDR3 length is 11 residues. This CDR3 is CASSLSYEQFF. For the CDR3, the DNA is TGTGCCAGCAGCTTAAGCTATGAGCAGTTCTTC.

V and J are TRBV3-1 (or the pseudogene TRBV3-2) and TRBJ1-1; no clear D. Deletions cut 3 bases from V and 4 bases from J, with 9 bases between. Per the germline V gene, CDR1 is LGHDT and CDR2 is YNNKEL (reference sequence). This CDR3 contains 13 residues. CDR3 residues: CASSQISGTEAFF. The CDR3, as DNA: TGTGCCAGCAGCCAGATCAGTGGCACTGAAGCTTTCTTT.

The chain joins TRBV9 to TRBJ2-2; D possibly uses TRBD1 or TRBD2 (5 bases each). This CDR3 is built from 18 residues. Trimming stripped 0 bases from V and 4 bases from J, with 19 bases between. The V gene's germline CDR1 is SGDLS and CDR2 YYNGEE. This CDR3 reads CASSVEPSGTGPTGELFF. In DNA, the CDR3 is TGTGCCAGCAGCGTAGAACCTTCGGGGACGGGACCCACCGGGGAGCTGTTTTTT.

The chain couples TRBV27 to TRBJ2-7; tentatively, D is TRBD1 (5 bases). This CDR3 contains 15 residues. V lost 5 bases and J lost 4, with 18 bases in between. In germline, CDR1 is MNHEY, CDR2 SMNVEV (reference sequence). CDR3 in DNA: TGTGCCAGCAGTGCCCCAGGGTTCGGCTTATACGAGCAGTACTTC. It translates to CASSAPGFGLYEQYF.

CDR3 in amino acids: CASSYSTSGNNEQYF. In DNA, the CDR3 is TGTGCCAGCAGTTACTCGACTAGCGGGAACAACGAGCAGTACTTC. The chain uses TRBV6-5 and TRBJ2-7, with TRBD2 matching over 11 bases. In germline, CDR1 is MNHEY, CDR2 SVGAGI. After removal of 0 bases from V and 5 bases from J, the junction contained 3 bases not matched to a gene. The CDR3 has 15 amino acids.

The V gene is TRBV6-2 or TRBV6-3, the J gene TRBJ2-4; 9 positions match TRBD1. The CDR3 contains 17 residues. The germline gives CDR1 MNHEY, CDR2 SVGEGT. The V segment lost 2 bases and the J segment 4 bases; nucleotides outside the gene matches: 9. The CDR3 sequence is CASSYGRDRVSKNIQYF. In DNA, the CDR3 is TGTGCCAGCAGTTACGGGCGGGACAGGGTGTCAAAAAACATTCAGTACTTC.

J is TRBJ1-2 and V is TRBV4-2, with a weak D call TRBD1 (6 bases). CDR1 is LGHNA, CDR2 YNFKEQ, per germline. The length of the CDR3 is 15 residues. With 1 base removed from V and 8 bases from J, the gap between germline ends came to 17 bases. CDR3 nucleotides: TGTGCCAGCAGCCAAGTACCGGGGGCCACGGAGGGCTACACCTTC. Amino acids: CASSQVPGATEGYTF.

The rearrangement joins TRBV30 to TRBJ1-2; 9 positions match TRBD1. Germline CDR1 and CDR2: GTSNPN and SVGIG (reference sequence). V lost 2 bases and J lost 7; bases outside the gene matches: 5. The CDR3 sequence is 13 residues long. CDR3 DNA sequence: TGTGCCTGGAGTAGGGGACAGGGAGGTGGCTACACCTTC. It is translated as CAWSRGQGGGYTF.

The chain joins TRBV5-1 to TRBJ2-5; D call uncertain. Trimming removed 2 bases at V and 3 bases at J, with 5 bases between. Per the germline V gene, CDR1 is SGHRS and CDR2 is YFSETQ. CDR3 length: 12 residues. The CDR3 bases are TGCGCCAGCAGCTTCGCGGAAGAGACCCAGTACTTC. Protein product: CASSFAEETQYF.

The V gene is TRBV10-2, the J gene TRBJ2-2, with 8 bases aligning to TRBD2. Germline CDR1 reads WSHSY; CDR2 reads SAAADI. The CDR3 has 17 residues. The ends lost 7 bases at V and 3 bases at J; junction bases unmatched: 13. DNA for the CDR3: TGCGCCAGCACGAGCTCCGGGACTAGTGGTCACACCGGGGAGCTGTTTTTT. Residues: CASTSSGTSGHTGELFF.

This chain joins TRBV5-6 and TRBJ2-2; D is possibly TRBD2 (6 bases). Trimming took 4 bases from V and 0 from J, leaving 16 bases between them. Germline CDR1 SGHDT, CDR2 YYEEEE. There are 17 residues in the CDR3. The CDR3 here is CASSRLAGGTNTGELFF. The CDR3 region has the DNA TGTGCCAGCAGCCGGCTGGCGGGCGGGACGAACACCGGGGAGCTGTTTTTT.

The chain is built from TRBV19 and TRBJ1-5; D perhaps matches TRBD1 (5 bases). The germline V gene has CDR1 LNHDA and CDR2 SQIVND (reference sequence). The CDR3 contains 13 residues. V was trimmed by 7 bases and J by 0 bases, leaving 7 bases between them. In nucleotides, the CDR3 is TGTGCCAGTACAGGGATTAGCAATCAGCCCCAGCATTTT. It is translated as CASTGISNQPQHF.

This clone was counted a few times. The chain employs TRBV3-1 (or the pseudogene TRBV3-2) and TRBJ1-2, with D possibly being TRBD1 (6 bases). The V and J ends lost 1 base and 6 bases respectively, with 9 bases between them. Germline V gene sequence: CDR1 LGHDT, CDR2 YNNKEL (reference sequence). CDR3 length equals 13 residues. CDR3 nucleotides: TGTGCCAGCAGCCAAGCGGCAGGGGATGGCTACACCTTC. Its translation: CASSQAAGDGYTF.

The genes are TRBV7-2 and TRBJ2-7, with 13 nucleotides matching TRBD2. The junction had 7 bases not matched to a gene; V was cut back by 3 bases and J by 5 bases. CDR1 and CDR2 from the germline V gene are SGHTA and FQGNSA. The length of the CDR3 is 16 residues. CDR3 region: CASSFVGTSGIDEQYF. CDR3 nucleotides: TGTGCCAGCAGCTTTGTTGGGACTAGCGGGATTGACGAGCAGTACTTC.

The chain joins TRBV16 to TRBJ1-3; D perhaps matches TRBD1 (6 bases). Per the germline V gene, CDR1 is KGHSY and CDR2 is FQNENV. This CDR3 contains 16 residues. V lost 2 bases, J lost 0 bases, and 11 bases lay in between. CDR3 amino acids: CASSQRTANSGNTIYF. The CDR3 DNA reads as TGTGCCAGCAGCCAACGGACAGCGAACTCTGGAAACACCATATATTTT.

The V and J genes are TRBV29-1 and TRBJ2-3, with TRBD1 as a possible D gene (6 bases). The CDR3 spans 13 residues. V lost 7 bases to trimming and J lost 0 bases, with 11 bases between them. Germline values: CDR1 SQVTM, CDR2 ANQGSEA. The CDR3 nucleotides are TGCAGCGCAGGACAGCTTAGCACAGATACGCAGTATTTT. This codes for CSAGQLSTDTQYF.

J is TRBJ2-7 and V is TRBV7-9; tentative D call: TRBD1 (6 bases). The V gene's germline CDR1 is SEHNR and CDR2 FQNEAQ (reference sequence). CDR3 size: 13 residues. V was shortened by 6 bases and J by 5 bases, with 14 bases between the two germline ends. CDR3 nucleotides: TGTGCCAGCAGTACCTACAGGGTGAACGAGCAGTACTTC. Translation: CASSTYRVNEQYF.

This chain uses TRBV5-6 with TRBJ1-3; D is ambiguous. V lost 0 bases and J 0 bases, leaving 4 bases between the germline ends. Germline assignment: CDR1 SGHDT and CDR2 YYEEEE. The CDR3 loop spans 14 amino acids. The CDR3 DNA reads TGTGCCAGCAGCTTGGACTTCTCTGGAAACACCATATATTTT. It codes for CASSLDFSGNTIYF.

The V call is TRBV6-6, the J call TRBJ2-1; 11 bases are shared with TRBD2. V lost 6 bases to trimming and J lost 5 bases; unmatched junction nucleotides: 6. Per the germline V gene, CDR1 is MNHNY and CDR2 is SVGAGI (reference sequence). CDR3 length equals 15 residues. The CDR3 coding sequence is TGTGCCAGCAGGACTGGGACTAGCGGAGACAATGAGCAGTTCTTC. It specifies CASRTGTSGDNEQFF.

This clone was seen a handful of times. A junction boundary mismatches the germline segment, possibly from a read error. V gene TRBV19 combines with J gene TRBJ1-5; no clear D. Looked up from germline, CDR1 is LNHDA and CDR2 is SQIVND (reference sequence). The length of the CDR3 is 11 residues. CDR3 in amino acids: CASGMDQPQHF. The CDR3 DNA is TGTGCCAGTGGTATGGATCAGCCCCAGCATTTT.

The chain combines TRBV6-2 or TRBV6-3 with TRBJ2-1, with 9 bases identical to TRBD2. CDR3 length: 17 amino acids. With V trimmed by 5 bases and J by 3 bases, 11 bases remained unmatched. Germline loops: CDR1 MNHEY, CDR2 SVGEGT. Here the CDR3 DNA reads TGTGCCAGCAGTAAGGCCAGACTAGCGGCCCTCTACAATGAGCAGTTCTTC. Protein sequence: CASSKARLAALYNEQFF.